This record looks at one T cell receptor (beta chain) sequence and its context. Other DNA sequences in this specimen translate into the identical CDR3. One heparinised blood draw averaging about 116 mL was given by each donor. This CDR3 comprises 14 residues. Trimming shortened V by 0 bases and J by 5 bases, and 10 bases separated the two germline ends. Germline V lookup: CDR1 KGHSH, CDR2 LQKENI. This record comes from a study of beta chain features in type 1 diabetes. Expressed TCRB transcripts got sequenced, as all isolated RNA was reverse transcribed. Only in-frame clones appear in the TCRdb table, and some are missing; sequencing was by immunoSEQ multiplex PCR. The sample includes around 190,000 clones, more than 10% of them seen just once.

Sequenced: central memory CD4+ T cells from blood. This sequence was found in a woman aged 18-35 years in good health. The rearrangement links TRBV18 to TRBJ2-5, with TRBD1 as a possible D gene (6 bases). The chain's CDR3 is CASSPPGTPETQYF. The CDR3 DNA sequence: TGTGCCAGCTCACCACCCGGGACACCGGAGACCCAGTACTTC.